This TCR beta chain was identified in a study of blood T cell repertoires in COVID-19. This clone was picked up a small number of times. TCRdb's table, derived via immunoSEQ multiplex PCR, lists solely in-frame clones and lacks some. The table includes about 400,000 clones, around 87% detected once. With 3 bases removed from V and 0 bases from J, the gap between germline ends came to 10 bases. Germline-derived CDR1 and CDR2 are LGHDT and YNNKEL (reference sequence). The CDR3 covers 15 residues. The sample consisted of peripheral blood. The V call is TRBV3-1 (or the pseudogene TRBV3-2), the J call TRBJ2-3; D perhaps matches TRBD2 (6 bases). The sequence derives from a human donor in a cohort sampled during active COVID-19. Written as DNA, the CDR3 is TGTGCCAGCAGCCATGCGGGGTTCAGCACAGATACGCAGTATTTT. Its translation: CASSHAGFSTDTQYF.